This T cell receptor (beta chain) stems from a study of cytomegalovirus exposure and HLA in healthy donors (dated 2017 in TCRdb). About the investigation overall: A later analysis indicated that the 95 to 150 validation repertoires were generated on the platform also employed for the 700 or so repertoires of the first cohort. The aim of the study was to test whether cataloging public T cell receptors could identify signatures of past pathogen exposure. To predict cytomegalovirus infection status, the study brought together high-throughput TCR immunosequencing, statistical association of individual TCRs with disease status, and machine learning. Along with the roughly 700-subject first cohort, a separate validation cohort of some 130 different subjects was used.

With respect to this clone: There is no known antigen for this receptor. No qualities accompany the bases; no much larger clone lies one base away.

The donors were included in the validation cohort of approximately 130 subjects, a group kept apart from the roughly 670-subject first cohort. Preparation of the library involved the immunoSEQ multiplex PCR assay. Under the source paper's analysis protocol: A statistical classification framework was developed to diagnose cytomegalovirus status using the catalog of TCR beta chain sequences. As stored in TCRdb, this immuneACCESS dataset retains in-frame rearrangements with V and J assigned. A fraction of the clones does not appear; measured against another copy, unresolved V genes explain less than half of the discrepancy, and the remainder lacks a known reason. The V and J calls and clone size were taken over from that table, and D and trimming were inferred from the DNA. For this sample there are over 250,000 clones; 65% to 90% appear just once. The ten largest make up roughly 0.99% of the sample.

Results the study describes overall, beyond this receptor: The authors suggested that the approach could potentially be generalized to other disease states and immunological phenotypes. In the study, 150 to 200 TCR beta chains were listed as associated with cytomegalovirus. In a later analysis, TCRs clustered in the first cohort were found to also tend to co-occur in the approximately 110 validation repertoires, with approximately 95% of cluster scores above 0. Most TCR sequences were seen in very few donors, while some public TCRs were found in many individuals. In both the original and validation cohorts, the classifier was reported to diagnose cytomegalovirus status with high specificity and sensitivity. In vitro tests confirmed that a few of the cytomegalovirus-associated TCR beta chains recognize cytomegalovirus antigens. A later analysis lacked HLA typing for the validation cohort, so it scored co-occurrence in that cohort across all 120 or so repertoires.

Spanning cysteine to phenylalanine, the CDR3 consists of 15 amino acids. Only CDR3 DNA is held: 45 bases, read in frame from base 1. Via the germline V gene, CDR1 is MNHEY and CDR2 SVGAGI. V is cut by 3 bases and J by 5 bases, and the space between the germline ends is 16 bases. The V and J segments used are TRBV6-5 and TRBJ2-5, with TRBD2 tentatively as D gene (5 bases match). The sequence came from a woman between 18 and 29 years old in good health and CMV-seronegative. The material sequenced was PBMCs. The bases read TGTGCCAGCAGTTATTCGGGGTGGGCCAAGGAGACCCAGTACTTC. This codes for CASSYSGWAKETQYF.